This passage covers 20 T cell receptor beta chains from one sample sequenced in a study of neoadjuvant nivolumab and ipilimumab in lung cancer. The repertoire was sequenced with immunoSEQ multiplex PCR; TCRdb's copy has only in-frame clones and lacks some. Here the sample spans fewer than 40,000 clones, more than 85% being singletons. This specimen was peripheral blood, taken after neoadjuvant nivolumab, alone or with ipilimumab, at or shortly before surgery. These receptors were collected from an adult with non-small cell lung cancer.

This sequence joins TRBV15 and TRBJ1-2; maybe TRBD1 (5 bases). CDR1 and CDR2 (germline): LNHNV, YYDKDF (reference sequence). V was pared by 8 bases and J by 3 bases, with 13 bases between. This CDR3 has 13 amino acids. DNA for the CDR3: TGTGCCACCCGTCCCGGGGGGGACTATGGCTACACCTTC. This gives the protein CATRPGGDYGYTF. Full variable domain (rest looked up from reference TRBV15 and TRBJ1-2): DAMVIQNPRYQVTQFGKPVTLSCSQTLNHNVMYWYQQKSSQAPKLLFHYYDKDFNNEADTPDNFQSRRPNTSFCFLDIRSPGLGDTAMYLCATRPGGDYGYTFGSGTRLTVV.

The genes are TRBV11-2 and TRBJ2-3; 9 nucleotides align to TRBD2. This CDR3 has 16 residues. Germline V CDR1 and CDR2: SGHAT, FQNNGV. V lost 6 bases and J lost 4; bases outside the gene matches: 11. The CDR3 region is CASRAPGTSPPDTQYF. CDR3 sequence (DNA): TGTGCCAGCAGGGCTCCTGGGACTAGCCCGCCAGATACGCAGTATTTT.

The count of this clone is one. The V gene is TRBV11-2, the J gene TRBJ2-3; D might be TRBD2 (6 bases). The V gene's germline CDR1 is SGHAT and CDR2 FQNNGV. The CDR3 sequence is 13 residues long. V lost 1 base, J lost 5 bases, and 7 bases lay in between. The CDR3 nucleotides read TGTGCCAGCAGCTTAGCGGGGGAAGATACGCAGTATTTT. Translated, it gives CASSLAGEDTQYF. The entire variable domain, with the rest obtained from reference TRBV11-2 and TRBJ2-3, is as follows: EAGVAQSPRYKIIEKRQSVAFWCNPISGHATLYWYQQILGQGPKLLIQFQNNGVVDDSQLPKDRFSAERLKGVDSTLKIQPAKLEDSAVYLCASSLAGEDTQYFGPGTRLTVL.

The chain recombines TRBV5-4 with TRBJ1-3; weak D call: TRBD1 (5 bases). CDR1 is SGHNT and CDR2 is YYREEE in the germline V gene (reference sequence). Trimming removed 0 bases at V and 0 bases at J, with 10 bases between. This CDR3 has 16 residues. This CDR3 reads CASSLAGPFSGNTIYF. As DNA, the CDR3 is TGTGCCAGCAGCTTGGCAGGGCCTTTCTCTGGAAACACCATATATTTT. Full variable domain (rest looked up from reference TRBV5-4 and TRBJ1-3): ETGVTQSPTHLIKTRGQQVTLRCSSQSGHNTVSWYQQALGQGPQFIFQYYREEENGRGNFPPRFSGLQFPNYSSELNVNALELDDSALYLCASSLAGPFSGNTIYFGEGSWLTVV.

This clone came up once. The chain combines TRBV2 with TRBJ2-6; 8 nucleotides align to TRBD2. The CDR3 contains 16 residues. J gave up 1 base and V 7 bases, and 6 bases lay outside the gene matches. Germline CDR1 SNHLY, CDR2 FYNNEI. CDR3 sequence (DNA): TGTGCCAGCAAAGAGACTAGCGTTTCTGGGGCCAACGTCCTGACTTTC. It translates to CASKETSVSGANVLTF.

The V and J genes are TRBV18 and TRBJ1-1; perhaps TRBD1 as D (6 bases). Trimming stripped 1 base from V and 5 bases from J, with 23 bases between. Germline V gene sequence: CDR1 KGHSH, CDR2 LQKENI. The CDR3 loop spans 18 amino acids. CDR3: CASSPRGGLQGLRTEAFF. The CDR3 nucleotides read TGTGCCAGCTCACCACGGGGGGGCTTACAGGGTTTAAGGACTGAAGCTTTCTTT.

Turning to this clone: An end of the junction does not agree with germline; a read error may underlie this. The V call is TRBV18, the J call TRBJ1-1, with TRBD1 matching over 8 bases. The V gene's germline CDR1 is KGHSH and CDR2 LQKENI. The CDR3 spans 14 residues. In DNA, the CDR3 is TGTGCCAGCTCGCCACTTTTACAGGGGGTAGAAGCTTTCTTT. It is translated as CASSPLLQGVEAFF.

This chain connects TRBV9 to TRBJ2-1; 7 bases fit TRBD1. The ends lost 2 bases at V and 7 bases at J; junction bases unmatched: 6. Germline assignment: CDR1 SGDLS and CDR2 YYNGEE. The CDR3 has 14 residues. CDR3: CASSVSGQWNEQFF. The CDR3 DNA reads TGTGCCAGCAGCGTCTCGGGACAGTGGAATGAGCAGTTCTTC.

This clone was seen just once. This chain joins TRBV18 and TRBJ2-3, with D possibly TRBD2 on 6 matching bases. The CDR3 is 16 amino acids. V gave up 3 bases and J gave up 0 bases, with 13 bases separating them. The germline gives CDR1 KGHSH, CDR2 LQKENI. DNA of the CDR3: TGTGCCAGCTCACCCCTTAGCGGTCGTAGCACAGATACGCAGTATTTT. It encodes CASSPLSGRSTDTQYF.

This clone was seen a few times. V usage is TRBV6-1 and J usage is TRBJ2-7, with 10 nucleotides matching TRBD2. Germline V lookup: CDR1 MNHNS, CDR2 SASEGT. This CDR3 region has 19 residues. V was clipped by 2 bases and J by 6 bases; unmatched bases: 19. CDR3 DNA sequence: TGTGCCAGCAGTGAAAGGCCTTCGGGGTTAAGCGGGAGGGGGGGCGAGCAGTACTTC. It translates to CASSERPSGLSGRGGEQYF.

This rearrangement joins TRBV7-6 to TRBJ2-5; D is ambiguous. Germline-derived CDR1 and CDR2 are SGHVS and FNYEAQ. V lost 0 bases and J lost 5, with 13 bases in between. CDR3 length: 15 amino acids. The DNA for the CDR3 is TGTGCCAGCAGCTTAGCGGATAGGGTGAGGGAGACCCAGTACTTC. Translation gives CASSLADRVRETQYF.

The V gene is TRBV7-9, the J gene TRBJ2-1, with D possibly matching TRBD2 (7 bases). The CDR3 spans 17 residues. The germline CDR1 and CDR2 sequences are SEHNR and FQNEAQ (reference sequence). V lost 5 bases and J lost 2, with 19 bases in between. CDR3 in amino acids: CASSVPRGADTYNEQFF. CDR3 sequence (DNA): TGTGCCAGCAGCGTCCCCCGGGGGGCGGACACCTACAATGAGCAGTTCTTC.

The chain employs TRBV29-1 and TRBJ1-2; D perhaps matches TRBD1 (6 bases). CDR3 length: 11 amino acids. Germline V gene lookup returns CDR1 SQVTM and CDR2 ANQGSEA. Trimming removed 4 bases from V and 10 bases from J, with 13 bases in between. CDR3 region: CSVVSGHHYTF. CDR3 DNA: TGCAGCGTTGTTTCGGGACACCACTACACCTTC.

This chain links TRBV27 with TRBJ1-2, with D perhaps matching TRBD1 (6 bases). In germline, CDR1 is MNHEY, CDR2 SMNVEV (reference sequence). The V gene lost 5 bases and the J gene lost 4 bases, with 11 bases spanning the gap. CDR3 length: 13 residues. CDR3 sequence: CASSVDSTYGYTF. The CDR3 region has the DNA TGTGCCAGCAGTGTGGACAGTACCTATGGCTACACCTTC.

This clone was seen a handful of times. The chain has TRBV5-6 and TRBJ2-1, with TRBD2 matching over 10 bases. This CDR3 is built from 17 residues. Germline V gene lookup returns CDR1 SGHDT and CDR2 YYEEEE. Losses at the gene ends were 0 bases for V and 8 bases for J; bases not matched to a gene: 11. Here the CDR3 reads CASSLGLAGHLRDEQFF. CDR3 in DNA: TGTGCCAGCAGCTTGGGACTAGCGGGCCACCTCAGGGATGAGCAGTTCTTC.

This clone was observed a single time. The V call is TRBV5-1, the J call TRBJ2-1, with 7 bases that match TRBD2. There are 15 residues in the CDR3. Losses at the gene ends were 4 bases for V and 9 bases for J; bases not matched to a gene: 13. Germline V gene data show CDR1 as SGHRS and CDR2 as YFSETQ. The chain's CDR3 is CASSLLGEGRLEQFF. The CDR3 DNA reads TGCGCCAGCAGCCTACTAGGGGAGGGCCGTCTTGAGCAGTTCTTC.

The rearrangement links TRBV29-1 to TRBJ2-1; the D gene could be TRBD1 or TRBD2 (5 bases each). The V end was cut by 7 bases, the J end by 1 base, with 17 bases between. From germline, CDR1 is SQVTM and CDR2 ANQGSEA. This CDR3 contains 15 residues. The CDR3 DNA reads TGCAGCGCCGTCCGGGACCTCAATTCCTACAATGAGCAGTTCTTC. It is translated as CSAVRDLNSYNEQFF.

The V and J genes are TRBV6-5 and TRBJ1-2; D is possibly TRBD1 (6 bases). With 0 bases removed from V and 8 bases from J, the gap between germline ends came to 13 bases. The CDR3 is made up of 14 amino acids. CDR1 is MNHEY, CDR2 SVGAGI, per germline. The CDR3: CASSYSTQGGGYTF. The CDR3 region has the DNA TGTGCCAGCAGTTACTCGACACAGGGAGGGGGCTACACCTTC.

The J gene is TRBJ1-5, the V gene TRBV18; TRBD1 matches 10 bases. Germline V gene sequence: CDR1 KGHSH, CDR2 LQKENI. The trim removed 0 bases at V and 1 base at J, leaving 6 bases unmatched. The CDR3 is 18 residues long. The CDR3 loop reads CASSPPRTGGMSNQPQHF. CDR3 nucleotide sequence: TGTGCCAGCTCACCACCCAGGACAGGGGGGATGAGCAATCAGCCCCAGCATTTT.

The V gene is TRBV6-7, the J gene TRBJ1-4; D uncertain. TRBV6-7 falls under the ORF class, with uncertain function. CDR3 length: 17 amino acids. V was shortened by 0 bases and J by 6 bases, with 17 bases between the two germline ends. CDR3 loop: CASSYSRKCIPDEKLFF. The CDR3 region has the DNA TGTGCCAGCAGTTACTCGCGTAAGTGTATCCCCGATGAAAAACTGTTTTTT.